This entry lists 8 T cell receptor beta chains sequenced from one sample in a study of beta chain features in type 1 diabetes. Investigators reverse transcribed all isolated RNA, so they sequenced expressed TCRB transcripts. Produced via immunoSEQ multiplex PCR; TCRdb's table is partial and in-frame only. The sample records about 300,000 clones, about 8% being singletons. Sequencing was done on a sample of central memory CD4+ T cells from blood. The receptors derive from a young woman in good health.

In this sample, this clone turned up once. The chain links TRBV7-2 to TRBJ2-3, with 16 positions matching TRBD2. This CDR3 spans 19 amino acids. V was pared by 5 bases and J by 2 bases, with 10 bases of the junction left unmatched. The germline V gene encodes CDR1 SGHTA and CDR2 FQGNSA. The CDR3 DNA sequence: TGTGCCAGCAGCGTAACCCCGGGACTAGCGGGGGGGCCCACAGATACGCAGTATTTT. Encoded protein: CASSVTPGLAGGPTDTQYF.

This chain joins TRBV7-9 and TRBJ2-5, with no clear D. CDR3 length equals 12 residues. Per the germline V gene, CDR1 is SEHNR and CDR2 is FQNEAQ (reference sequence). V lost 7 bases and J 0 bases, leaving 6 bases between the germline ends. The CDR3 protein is CASKKNQETQYF. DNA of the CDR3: TGTGCCAGCAAAAAAAACCAAGAGACCCAGTACTTC.

The DNA for the CDR3 is TGTGCCAGCAGCCGTCGAAGGGACGCAGATACGCAGTATTTT. Protein: CASSRRRDADTQYF. This sequence joins TRBV7-9 and TRBJ2-3; D is perhaps TRBD1 or TRBD2 (5 bases each). Germline V gene sequence: CDR1 SEHNR, CDR2 FQNEAQ (reference sequence). V was trimmed by 5 bases and J by 4 bases, leaving 13 bases between them. There are 14 residues in the CDR3.

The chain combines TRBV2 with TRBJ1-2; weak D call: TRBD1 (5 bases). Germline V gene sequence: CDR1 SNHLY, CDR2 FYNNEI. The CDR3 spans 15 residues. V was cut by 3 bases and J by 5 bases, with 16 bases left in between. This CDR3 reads CASSDPTGSGYGYTF. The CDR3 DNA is TGTGCCAGCAGTGACCCAACAGGATCAGGATATGGCTACACCTTC.

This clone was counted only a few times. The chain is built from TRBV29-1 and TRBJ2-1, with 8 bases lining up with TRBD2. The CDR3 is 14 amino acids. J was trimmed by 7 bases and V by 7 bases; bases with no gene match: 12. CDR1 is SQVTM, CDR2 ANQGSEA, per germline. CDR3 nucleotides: TGCAGCGCCTCCGGGACTAGAGTTAGAAATGAGCAGTTCTTC. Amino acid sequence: CSASGTRVRNEQFF.

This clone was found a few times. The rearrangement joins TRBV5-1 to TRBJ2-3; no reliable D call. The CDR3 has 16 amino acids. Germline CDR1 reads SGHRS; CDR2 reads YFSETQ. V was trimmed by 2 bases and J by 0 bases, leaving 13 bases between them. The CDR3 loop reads CASSFGGLTSTDTQYF. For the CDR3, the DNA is TGCGCCAGCAGCTTCGGTGGGCTGACGAGCACAGATACGCAGTATTTT. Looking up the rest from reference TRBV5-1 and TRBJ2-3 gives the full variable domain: KAGVTQTPRYLIKTRGQQVTLSCSPISGHRSVSWYQQTPGQGLQFLFEYFSETQRNKGNFPGRFSGRQFSNSRSEMNVSTLELGDSALYLCASSFGGLTSTDTQYFGPGTRLTVL.

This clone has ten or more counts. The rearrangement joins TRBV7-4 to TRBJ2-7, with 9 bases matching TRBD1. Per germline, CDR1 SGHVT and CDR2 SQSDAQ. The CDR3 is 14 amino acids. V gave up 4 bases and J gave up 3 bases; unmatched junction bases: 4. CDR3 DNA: TGTGCCAGCAGCTGGGGACAGGGAGTCTACGAGCAGTACGTC. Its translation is CASSWGQGVYEQYV.

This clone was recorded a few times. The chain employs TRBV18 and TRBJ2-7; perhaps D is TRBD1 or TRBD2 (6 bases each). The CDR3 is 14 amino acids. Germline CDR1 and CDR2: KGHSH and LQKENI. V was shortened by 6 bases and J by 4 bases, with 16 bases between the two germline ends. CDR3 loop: CASSPGGRPYEQYV. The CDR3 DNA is TGTGCCAGCTCCCCCGGGGGCAGACCTTACGAGCAGTACGTC.